These 3 T cell receptor beta chains came from one sample sequenced in a study of breast tumors, draining lymph nodes, adjacent tissues. Samples came from axillary lymph nodes draining the breast cancer. One entry per CDR3 protein, called by TCRdb with MiXCR from the multiplex PCR reads. The data hold more than 200,000 distinct CDR3 sequences, with around 32% observed a single time. Sequences were obtained from axillary lymph node tissue. The source is a female donor with breast cancer. Some clones in this sample may be carry-over from other donors' samples.

This clonotype was seen just once. The chain employs TRBV7-2 and TRBJ2-5; 9 bases agree with TRBD1. Germline V gives CDR1 SGHTA, CDR2 FQGNSA. With V trimmed by 5 bases and J by 8 bases, 6 bases remained unmatched. This CDR3 is built from 13 residues. CDR3 loop: CASSKEQGATQYF. The CDR3 region has the DNA TGTGCCAGCAGCAAGGAACAGGGGGCCACCCAGTACTTC.

Comments on this clonotype: A read error may produce the germline difference seen at one junction end. The chain joins TRBV20-1 to TRBJ2-7; D may be TRBD1 or TRBD2 (5 bases each). Germline loops: CDR1 DFQATT, CDR2 SNEGSKA (reference sequence). CDR3 length: 13 amino acids. The CDR3 DNA sequence: TGCAGTGCAAGAGGGACCCCGGGCTACGAGCAGTACTTC. This translates into CSARGTPGYEQYF.

The chain carries TRBV20-1 and TRBJ2-3; D not resolved. Germline CDR1 is DFQATT and CDR2 is SNEGSKA (reference sequence). The CDR3 totals 14 residues. The V end was cut by 6 bases, the J end by 11 bases, with 24 bases between. CDR3 DNA: TGCAGTGCGCGGCGGATAAGCTCCTACAATGAGCAGTATTTT. As protein: CSARRISSYNEQYF.